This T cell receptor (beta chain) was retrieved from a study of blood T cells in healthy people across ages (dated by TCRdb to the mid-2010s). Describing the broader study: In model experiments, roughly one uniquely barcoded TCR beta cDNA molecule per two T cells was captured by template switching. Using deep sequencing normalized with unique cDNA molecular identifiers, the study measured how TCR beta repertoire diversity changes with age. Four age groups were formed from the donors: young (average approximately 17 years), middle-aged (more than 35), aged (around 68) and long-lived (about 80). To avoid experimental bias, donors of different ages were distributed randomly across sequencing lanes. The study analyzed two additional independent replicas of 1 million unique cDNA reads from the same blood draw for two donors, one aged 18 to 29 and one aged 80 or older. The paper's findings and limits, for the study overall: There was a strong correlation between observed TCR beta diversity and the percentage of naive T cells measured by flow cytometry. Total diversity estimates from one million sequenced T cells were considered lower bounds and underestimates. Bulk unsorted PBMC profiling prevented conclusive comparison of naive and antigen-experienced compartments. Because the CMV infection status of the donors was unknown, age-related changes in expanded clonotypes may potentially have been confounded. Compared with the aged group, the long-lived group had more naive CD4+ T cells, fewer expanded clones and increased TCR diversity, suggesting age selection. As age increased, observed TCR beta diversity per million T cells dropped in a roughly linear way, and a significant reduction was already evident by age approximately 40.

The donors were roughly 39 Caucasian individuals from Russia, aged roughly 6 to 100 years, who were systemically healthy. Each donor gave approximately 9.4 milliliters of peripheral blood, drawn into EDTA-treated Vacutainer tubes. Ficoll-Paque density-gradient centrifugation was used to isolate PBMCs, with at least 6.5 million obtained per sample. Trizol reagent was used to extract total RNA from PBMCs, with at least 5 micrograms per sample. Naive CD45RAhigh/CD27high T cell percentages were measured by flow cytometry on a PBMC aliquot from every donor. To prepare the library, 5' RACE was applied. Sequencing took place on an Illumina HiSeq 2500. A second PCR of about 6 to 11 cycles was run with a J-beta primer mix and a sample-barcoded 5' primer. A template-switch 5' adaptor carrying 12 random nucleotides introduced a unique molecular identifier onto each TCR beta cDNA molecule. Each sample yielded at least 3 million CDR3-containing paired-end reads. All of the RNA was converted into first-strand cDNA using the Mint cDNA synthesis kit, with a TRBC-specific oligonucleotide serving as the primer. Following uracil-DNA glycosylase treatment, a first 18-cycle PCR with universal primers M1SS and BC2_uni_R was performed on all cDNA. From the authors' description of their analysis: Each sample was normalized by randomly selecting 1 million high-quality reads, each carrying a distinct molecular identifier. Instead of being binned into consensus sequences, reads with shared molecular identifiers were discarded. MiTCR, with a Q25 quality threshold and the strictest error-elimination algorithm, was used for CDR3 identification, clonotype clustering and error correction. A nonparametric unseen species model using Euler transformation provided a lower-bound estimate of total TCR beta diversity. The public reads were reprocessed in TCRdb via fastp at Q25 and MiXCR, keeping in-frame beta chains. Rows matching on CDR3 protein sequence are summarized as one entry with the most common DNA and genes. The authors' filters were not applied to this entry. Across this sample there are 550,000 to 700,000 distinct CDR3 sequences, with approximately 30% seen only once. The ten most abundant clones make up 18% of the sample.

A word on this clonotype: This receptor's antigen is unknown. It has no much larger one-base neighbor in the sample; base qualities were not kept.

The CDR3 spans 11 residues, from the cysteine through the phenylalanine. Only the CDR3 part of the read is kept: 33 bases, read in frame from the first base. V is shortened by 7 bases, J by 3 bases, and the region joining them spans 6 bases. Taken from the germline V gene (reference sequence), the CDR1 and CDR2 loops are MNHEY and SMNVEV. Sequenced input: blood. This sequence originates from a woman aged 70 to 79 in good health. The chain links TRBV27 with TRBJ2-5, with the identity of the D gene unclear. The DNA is TGTGCCAGCATTAGGAAAGAGACCCAGTACTTC. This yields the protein CASIRKETQYF.